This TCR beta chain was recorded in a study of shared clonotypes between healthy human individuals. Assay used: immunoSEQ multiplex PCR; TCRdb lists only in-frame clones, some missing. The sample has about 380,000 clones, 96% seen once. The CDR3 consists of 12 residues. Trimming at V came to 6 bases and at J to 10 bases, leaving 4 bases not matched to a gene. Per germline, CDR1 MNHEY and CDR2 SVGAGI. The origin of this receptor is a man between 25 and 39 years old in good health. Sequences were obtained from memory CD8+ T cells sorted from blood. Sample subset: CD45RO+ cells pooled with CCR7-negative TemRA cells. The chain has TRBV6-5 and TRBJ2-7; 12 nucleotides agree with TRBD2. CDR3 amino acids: CASRRTSGAQYF. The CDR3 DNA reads TGTGCCAGCAGGAGGACTAGCGGGGCTCAGTACTTC.